The sequence of this T cell receptor (beta chain) was determined in a study of molecular identifiers for immune sequencing clone quantification. General study points: In a background of around 1 million naive cells, spiked Jurkat TCR RNA from one cell was reportedly detectable.

On this clonotype: Its antigen is still unknown.

Trimming took off 4 bases at V and 6 bases at J, with 22 bases between the two ends. The CDR3 is made up of 16 amino acids. In TCRdb, the PCR reads were re-called with MiXCR into one record per CDR3 protein. Of about half a million distinct CDR3 sequences in the sample, roughly 24% are singletons; the top ten hold just over 0.75%. Sorted cell numbers of about 20,000 to 1,000,000, with 10%, 30% or 50% RNA, served as input for naive CD8 libraries. When naive CD8 T cells were sorted, they were gated as CD8+CD4-CCR7+CD45RA+. The chain uses TRBV5-3 and TRBJ2-5, with D perhaps TRBD1 (5 bases). TRBV5-3 is an open reading frame whose function is uncertain. The sample comprised naive CD8+ T cells from blood, with Jurkat cell RNA spiked in. Sample subset: FACS-sorted CD8+CD4-CCR7+CD45RA+ naive T cells. This clonotype was sampled from a human donor in good health. Some libraries in this study had Jurkat cell RNA spiked in. Written as DNA, the CDR3 is TGTGCCAGAAGCAGGACAAGTTCAGCCCCAGGGAAGACCCAGTACTTC. Translated, it gives CARSRTSSAPGKTQYF.